This TCR beta chain was captured in a study of beta chain features in type 1 diabetes. Markers CD45RO/CCR7/CD25/CD127/CD95/CD27 served to sort CD4+ naive, central memory, regulatory and stem cell-like memory cells. A word on this clone: The antigen is unknown.

Overall study results and limits: Moderately but significantly shorter TCRB CDR3s were found in Type 1 diabetes patients in all four CD4+ subsets.

What was sequenced were expressed TCRB transcripts, since all of the isolated RNA had been reverse transcribed. The method was immunoSEQ multiplex PCR; TCRdb's version includes in-frame clones alone and lacks a portion of them. The sample shows around 650,000 clones, around 12% of them seen only once. Trimming stripped 3 bases from V and 0 bases from J, with 5 bases between. The germline CDR1 and CDR2 sequences are SEHNR and FQNEAQ (reference sequence). The CDR3 spans 14 residues. The TCR comes from a man aged 25-45 years with type 1 diabetes. The sample taken for sequencing was naive CD4+ T cells from blood. V gene TRBV7-9 combines with J gene TRBJ1-4; no definite D call. The CDR3 sequence is CASSLAATNEKLFF. The CDR3 DNA reads as TGTGCCAGCAGCTTGGCGGCAACTAATGAAAAACTGTTTTTT.